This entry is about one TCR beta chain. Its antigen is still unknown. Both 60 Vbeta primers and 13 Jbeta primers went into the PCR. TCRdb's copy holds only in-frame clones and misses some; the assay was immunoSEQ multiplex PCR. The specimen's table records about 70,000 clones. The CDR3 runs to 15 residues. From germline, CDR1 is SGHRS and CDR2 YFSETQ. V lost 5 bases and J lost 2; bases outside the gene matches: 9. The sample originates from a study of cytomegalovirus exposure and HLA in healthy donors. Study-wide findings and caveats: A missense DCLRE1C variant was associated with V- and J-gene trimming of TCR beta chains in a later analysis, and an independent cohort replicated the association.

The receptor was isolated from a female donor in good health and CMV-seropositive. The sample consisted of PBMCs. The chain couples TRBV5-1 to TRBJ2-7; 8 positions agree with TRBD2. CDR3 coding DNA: TGCGCCAGCAGGATTTCCCCCGGGGGGGCCTACGAGCAGTACTTC. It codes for CASRISPGGAYEQYF.